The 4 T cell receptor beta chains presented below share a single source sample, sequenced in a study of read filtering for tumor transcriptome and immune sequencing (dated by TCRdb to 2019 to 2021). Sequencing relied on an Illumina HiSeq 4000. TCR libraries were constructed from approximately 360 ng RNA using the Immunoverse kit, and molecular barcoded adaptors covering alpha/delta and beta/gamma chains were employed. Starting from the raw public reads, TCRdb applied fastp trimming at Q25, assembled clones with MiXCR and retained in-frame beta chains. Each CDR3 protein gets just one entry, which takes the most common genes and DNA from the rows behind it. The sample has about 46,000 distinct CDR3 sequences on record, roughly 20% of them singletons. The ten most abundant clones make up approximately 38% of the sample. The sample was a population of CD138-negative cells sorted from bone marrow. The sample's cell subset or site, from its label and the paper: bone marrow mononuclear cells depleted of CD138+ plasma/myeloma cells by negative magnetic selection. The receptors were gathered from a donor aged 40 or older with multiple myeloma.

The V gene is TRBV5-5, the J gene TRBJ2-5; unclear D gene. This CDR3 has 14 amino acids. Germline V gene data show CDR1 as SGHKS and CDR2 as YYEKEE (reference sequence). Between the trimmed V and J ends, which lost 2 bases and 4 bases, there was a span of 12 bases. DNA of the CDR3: TGTGCCAGCAGCTTAGGACCCCGCGGAGAGACCCAGTACTTC. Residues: CASSLGPRGETQYF.

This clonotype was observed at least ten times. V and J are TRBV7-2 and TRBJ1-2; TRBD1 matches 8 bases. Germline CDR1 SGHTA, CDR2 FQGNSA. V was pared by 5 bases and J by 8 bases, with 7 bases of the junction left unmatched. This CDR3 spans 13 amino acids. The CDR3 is CASSTTGGRGYTF. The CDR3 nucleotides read TGTGCCAGCAGCACAACAGGGGGGCGCGGCTACACCTTC.

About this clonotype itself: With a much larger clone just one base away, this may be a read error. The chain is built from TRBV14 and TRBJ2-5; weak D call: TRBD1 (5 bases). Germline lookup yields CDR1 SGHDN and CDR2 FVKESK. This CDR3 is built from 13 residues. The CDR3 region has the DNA TGTGCCAGCAGCAGACAGTACCAAGAGACCCAGCACTTC. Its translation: CASSRQYQETQHF.

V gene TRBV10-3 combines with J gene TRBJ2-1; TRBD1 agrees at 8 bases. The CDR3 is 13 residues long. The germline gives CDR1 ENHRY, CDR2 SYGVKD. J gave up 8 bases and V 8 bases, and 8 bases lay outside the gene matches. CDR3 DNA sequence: TGTGCCATCGCTTCCGGACAGGGTGATGAGCAGTTCTTC. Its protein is CAIASGQGDEQFF.